The 14 T cell receptor beta chains reported below all come from one sample, sequenced in a study of blood T cells in healthy people across ages. For the second PCR, which ran for 7 to 11 cycles, a sample-barcoded 5' primer and a J-beta primer mix were used. MiXCR, run by TCRdb on the 5' RACE reads, gives a single entry per CDR3 protein. This repertoire shows approximately 940,000 distinct CDR3 sequences, roughly 43% found once; its top ten account for about an eighth. The sample was blood. All receptors come from a young man in good health.

The V call is TRBV3-1, the J call TRBJ2-5; perhaps TRBD2 as D (6 bases). Per the germline V gene, CDR1 is LGHDT and CDR2 is YNNKEL (reference sequence). The ends were cut back, 2 bases at V and 11 bases at J, with 18 bases in the middle. The CDR3 consists of 14 residues. CDR3 amino acids: CASSQLLPGDEQYF. CDR3 nucleotides: TGTGCCAGCAGCCAACTACTACCGGGGGATGAGCAGTACTTC.

V and J are TRBV5-1 and TRBJ2-7, with 7 bases lining up with TRBD1. The CDR3 covers 14 residues. The V gene end was trimmed by 1 base and the J gene end by 6 bases; junction bases not matched to a gene: 7. Germline-derived CDR1 and CDR2 are SGHRS and YFSETQ. This CDR3 reads CASSLTGAGIEQYF. CDR3 sequence (DNA): TGCGCCAGCAGCTTGACAGGGGCTGGGATCGAGCAGTACTTC.

The V call is TRBV3-1, the J call TRBJ2-7, with D possibly TRBD2 on 5 matching bases. Germline V gene sequence: CDR1 LGHDT, CDR2 YNNKEL (reference sequence). The CDR3 extends over 16 amino acids. Trimming shortened V by 5 bases and J by 1 base, and 18 bases separated the two germline ends. CDR3 sequence: CASSSFLTGNSYEQYF. Written as DNA, the CDR3 is TGTGCCAGCAGCTCGTTCTTGACGGGGAATTCCTACGAGCAGTACTTC.

This chain connects TRBV10-3 to TRBJ1-2; 10 nucleotides agree with TRBD1. The CDR3 length is 17 residues. Germline CDR1 reads ENHRY; CDR2 reads SYGVKD. J gave up 1 base and V 5 bases, and 10 bases lay outside the gene matches. For the CDR3, the DNA is TGTGCCATCAGTACAGGGACAGGGGTTTTTGATAACTATGGCTACACCTTC. Its protein is CAISTGTGVFDNYGYTF.

This chain uses TRBV13 with TRBJ2-3; D remains ambiguous. This CDR3 region has 13 residues. Germline loops: CDR1 PRHDT, CDR2 FYEKMQ (reference sequence). V lost 4 bases and J lost 5, with 10 bases in between. CDR3 protein: CASSSPSVDTQYF. The CDR3 bases are TGTGCCAGCAGCTCTCCTAGTGTAGATACGCAGTATTTT.

This clonotype was counted at least ten times. The CDR3, as DNA: TGCAGTGCCAGGGGGATCGGAGAAGGTGAGCAGTTCTTC. It yields the protein CSARGIGEGEQFF. The chain recombines TRBV20-1 with TRBJ2-1, with 7 nucleotides matching TRBD1. The CDR3 runs 13 residues. After removal of 6 bases from V and 9 bases from J, the junction contained 11 bases not matched to a gene. CDR1 and CDR2 (germline): DFQATT, SNEGSKA (reference sequence).

The chain links TRBV7-2 to TRBJ2-3; D is perhaps TRBD2 (5 bases). Germline lookup yields CDR1 SGHTA and CDR2 FQGNSA. The V and J ends lost 3 bases and 2 bases respectively, with 15 bases between them. The CDR3 has 16 residues. CDR3 DNA: TGTGCCAGCAGCTTTGGAGGTGGAGGTAACACAGATACGCAGTATTTT. Encoded protein: CASSFGGGGNTDTQYF.

The chain recombines TRBV2 with TRBJ2-1, with D tentatively TRBD2 (7 bases). Between the trimmed V and J ends, which lost 7 bases and 0 bases, there was a span of 16 bases. Germline values: CDR1 SNHLY, CDR2 FYNNEI. This CDR3 region has 16 residues. CDR3 in DNA: TGTGCCAGCATGTCTTCGGGGGGCATCTCCTACAATGAGCAGTTCTTC. Translation gives CASMSSGGISYNEQFF.

The chain couples TRBV6-6 to TRBJ1-2, with D unclear. This CDR3 has 12 amino acids. V lost 10 bases, J lost 4 bases, and 13 bases lay in between. Germline-derived CDR1 and CDR2 are MNHNY and SVGAGI (reference sequence). CDR3 sequence (DNA): TGTGCCACCGACCAGGAGGGCTATGGCTACACCTTC. Translated: CATDQEGYGYTF.

V usage is TRBV10-3 and J usage is TRBJ2-5; D may match TRBD1 or TRBD2 (6 bases each). The germline V gene encodes CDR1 ENHRY and CDR2 SYGVKD. There are 15 residues in the CDR3. The V end was cut by 4 bases, the J end by 1 base, with 13 bases between. The CDR3 DNA follows: TGTGCCATCAGTGCCCGGACAGCGGGCCAAGAGACCCAGTACTTC. Protein sequence: CAISARTAGQETQYF.

V gene TRBV3-1 combines with J gene TRBJ2-1, with 8 bases identical to TRBD2. Germline V CDR1 and CDR2: LGHDT, YNNKEL (reference sequence). The CDR3 totals 13 residues. V lost 4 bases to trimming and J lost 10 bases; unmatched junction nucleotides: 6. The CDR3 loop reads CASSLSGSYEQFF. The DNA of the CDR3 is TGTGCCAGCAGCCTCAGCGGGAGCTACGAGCAGTTCTTC.

The genes are TRBV7-6 and TRBJ2-5, with D possibly being TRBD1 (6 bases). V lost 2 bases and J lost 4, with 14 bases in between. CDR3 length: 15 residues. The germline gives CDR1 SGHVS, CDR2 FNYEAQ. The DNA for the CDR3 is TGTGCCAGCAGCTTAAACAGCCTAGGGGGAGAGACCCAGTACTTC. As protein: CASSLNSLGGETQYF.

This clonotype was found a few times. The rearrangement joins TRBV4-2 to TRBJ2-1; TRBD2 might be the D (6 bases). V was trimmed by 0 bases and J by 2 bases, leaving 14 bases between them. This CDR3 comprises 17 residues. CDR1 and CDR2 (germline): LGHNA, YNFKEQ. The CDR3 DNA reads TGTGCCAGCAGCCAAGAGCCTCTGGGACTCACCTACAATGAGCAGTTCTTC. It yields the protein CASSQEPLGLTYNEQFF.

This chain uses TRBV27 with TRBJ1-2; 9 nucleotides match TRBD1. V trimming: 7 bases; J trimming: 6 bases; junction bases outside the gene matches: 12. The CDR3 length is 15 residues. Germline V gives CDR1 MNHEY, CDR2 SMNVEV (reference sequence). For the CDR3, the DNA is TGTGCCAGCACTGACGCAGGGACAGGGTTGCATGGCTACACCTTC. The encoded protein is CASTDAGTGLHGYTF.